The rows below give T cell receptor beta chains drawn from one sample of a study of CD8 T cell repertoires and HIV-1 epitope variants. This table comes from immunoSEQ multiplex PCR, and its TCRdb copy is limited to in-frame clones, with some not included. The table includes roughly 5,400 clones, roughly 67% detected once. For these receptors, no antigen is known. The sequenced sample consisted of cultured CD8+ T cells derived from PBMCs. The receptors were gathered from a male donor with HIV. CDR3s include the opening cysteine and the closing phenylalanine or tryptophan. Fields, in order: clone size, D gene, J gene, CDR3 length, V gene, CDR3 DNA, CDR3 protein. The D gene is left open where the match is weak. Clone size is given for some rows only: seen once, a few or many times, or a class if the clone is expanded.

abundance: .; d_gene: TRBD2; j_gene: TRBJ2-1; len: 17; v_gene: TRBV4-2; CDR3nt: TGTGCCAGCAGCCGGGAAATACGGGAGGGCCGGTACGATGAGCAGTTCTTC; CDR3aa: CASSREIREGRYDEQFF
abundance: few; d_gene: .; j_gene: TRBJ2-5; len: 11; v_gene: TRBV9; CDR3nt: TGTGCCAGCACCAGCCCGAGGACCCAGTACTTC; CDR3aa: CASTSPRTQYF
abundance: .; d_gene: TRBD1; j_gene: TRBJ1-1; len: 16; v_gene: TRBV6-1; CDR3nt: TGTGCCAGCAGTGAATCCCCGGGACAGGCCCGAACTGAAGCTTTCTTT; CDR3aa: CASSESPGQARTEAFF
abundance: .; d_gene: .; j_gene: TRBJ1-5; len: 15; v_gene: TRBV11-1; CDR3nt: TGTGCCAGCAGCTCTAACGGATTTAGCAATCAGCCCCAGCATTTT; CDR3aa: CASSSNGFSNQPQHF
abundance: few; d_gene: TRBD1; j_gene: TRBJ2-7; len: 14; v_gene: TRBV13; CDR3nt: TGTGCCAGCAGCCAGGGACAGGGCGACTACGAGCAGTACTTC; CDR3aa: CASSQGQGDYEQYF
abundance: .; d_gene: .; j_gene: TRBJ1-1; len: 13; v_gene: TRBV9; CDR3nt: TGTGCCAGCAGCGGACAGGAGAACACTGAAGCTTTCTTT; CDR3aa: CASSGQENTEAFF
abundance: .; d_gene: .; j_gene: TRBJ2-1; len: 15; v_gene: TRBV28; CDR3nt: TGTGCCAGCAGTTTCAGAACCAGCTCCTACAATGAGCAGTTCTTC; CDR3aa: CASSFRTSSYNEQFF
abundance: .; d_gene: TRBD2; j_gene: TRBJ2-1; len: 17; v_gene: TRBV5-6; CDR3nt: TGTGCCAGCAGCTCCCACACGGCGAGCGGGAGGTCAAGTGAGCAGTTCTTC; CDR3aa: CASSSHTASGRSSEQFF
abundance: .; d_gene: .; j_gene: TRBJ1-4; len: 13; v_gene: TRBV6-6; CDR3nt: TGTGCCAGTACCACAGGGAGTGCTGAAAAACTGTTTTTT; CDR3aa: CASTTGSAEKLFF
abundance: .; d_gene: TRBD1; j_gene: TRBJ2-7; len: 15; v_gene: TRBV9; CDR3nt: TGTGCCAGCAGCCCAGAGGGACAGCCCTACTACGAGCAGTACTTC; CDR3aa: CASSPEGQPYYEQYF
abundance: .; d_gene: .; j_gene: TRBJ1-2; len: 14; v_gene: TRBV5-6; CDR3nt: TGTGCCAGCAGCCTCCCCGACAGACTCTATGGCTACACCTTC; CDR3aa: CASSLPDRLYGYTF
abundance: once; d_gene: TRBD2; j_gene: TRBJ2-3; len: 16; v_gene: TRBV6-4; CDR3nt: TGTGCCAGCAGTGACTCCGGGACTAGCGGCACAGATACGCAGTATTTT; CDR3aa: CASSDSGTSGTDTQYF
abundance: few; d_gene: .; j_gene: TRBJ2-5; len: 17; v_gene: TRBV7-2; CDR3nt: TGTGCCAGCAGCTTAGCTGGCCGTTATTCTCCCCAAGAGACCCAGTACTTC; CDR3aa: CASSLAGRYSPQETQYF
abundance: once; d_gene: .; j_gene: TRBJ2-1; len: 15; v_gene: TRBV7-5; CDR3nt: TGTGCCAGAAGATCCGGGACTAGCGGGAGAAATGAGCAGTTCTTC; CDR3aa: CARRSGTSGRNEQFF
abundance: .; d_gene: TRBD2; j_gene: TRBJ2-1; len: 16; v_gene: TRBV6-5; CDR3nt: TGTGCCAGCAGTTACTCGCCTAGCGGGGGACGCAATGAGCAGTTCTTC; CDR3aa: CASSYSPSGGRNEQFF
abundance: .; d_gene: .; j_gene: TRBJ1-1; len: 15; v_gene: TRBV27; CDR3nt: TGTGCCAGCCTTCATACACAGGGAGGAGACACTGAAGCTTTCTTT; CDR3aa: CASLHTQGGDTEAFF
abundance: .; d_gene: .; j_gene: TRBJ2-7; len: 15; v_gene: TRBV4-3; CDR3nt: TGCGCCAGCAGCCAAGATGCACGAAAGGTCTACGAGCAGTACTTC; CDR3aa: CASSQDARKVYEQYF
abundance: .; d_gene: .; j_gene: TRBJ2-2; len: 13; v_gene: TRBV7-6; CDR3nt: TGTGCCAGCAGCCCGGGAGTCATCGGGGAGCTGTTTTTT; CDR3aa: CASSPGVIGELFF
abundance: .; d_gene: .; j_gene: TRBJ1-2; len: 17; v_gene: TRBV4-3; CDR3nt: TGCGCCAGCAGCCAAGAATCAGTGTCAGAATCACACTATGGCTACACCTTC; CDR3aa: CASSQESVSESHYGYTF
abundance: .; d_gene: .; j_gene: TRBJ1-4; len: 16; v_gene: TRBV2; CDR3nt: TGTGCCAGCAGTGAAGCGCTTCAGGGCTGGGATGAAAAACTGTTTTTT; CDR3aa: CASSEALQGWDEKLFF
abundance: .; d_gene: TRBD2; j_gene: TRBJ2-1; len: 16; v_gene: TRBV9; CDR3nt: TGTGCCAGCAGCGTAGAGGCTAGCGGGGACTACAATGAGCAGTTCTTC; CDR3aa: CASSVEASGDYNEQFF
abundance: .; d_gene: .; j_gene: TRBJ1-5; len: 15; v_gene: TRBV2; CDR3nt: TGTGCCAGCAGTGAAGTCAGGGTGGGCAATCAGCCCCAGCATTTT; CDR3aa: CASSEVRVGNQPQHF
abundance: .; d_gene: TRBD2; j_gene: TRBJ2-7; len: 15; v_gene: TRBV6-5; CDR3nt: TGTGCCAGCAGTTATCTAGCGGGAGAACCCTACGAGCAGTACTTC; CDR3aa: CASSYLAGEPYEQYF
abundance: .; d_gene: TRBD1; j_gene: TRBJ1-1; len: 15; v_gene: TRBV18; CDR3nt: TGTGCCAGCTCACGGGACAGGGAGGTGAACACTGAAGCTTTCTTT; CDR3aa: CASSRDREVNTEAFF
abundance: .; d_gene: TRBD2; j_gene: TRBJ2-3; len: 16; v_gene: TRBV9; CDR3nt: TGTGCCAGCAGCCCTTTAGCGGGGCCTGTCGGAGATACGCAGTATTTT; CDR3aa: CASSPLAGPVGDTQYF
abundance: few; d_gene: TRBD1; j_gene: TRBJ2-7; len: 15; v_gene: TRBV7-2; CDR3nt: TGTGCCAGCAGCTCCCGGACAGGGCTTTCCTACGAGCAGTACTTC; CDR3aa: CASSSRTGLSYEQYF
abundance: .; d_gene: .; j_gene: TRBJ1-2; len: 13; v_gene: TRBV5-1; CDR3nt: TGCGCCAGCAGCTTGGGAGGGGAAGGAGGCTACACCTTC; CDR3aa: CASSLGGEGGYTF
abundance: few; d_gene: TRBD1; j_gene: TRBJ2-7; len: 15; v_gene: TRBV5-6; CDR3nt: TGTGCCAGCAGCTCCGGGACAGGGAGCTCCTACGAGCAGTACTTC; CDR3aa: CASSSGTGSSYEQYF
abundance: .; d_gene: TRBD2; j_gene: TRBJ2-1; len: 14; v_gene: TRBV5-6; CDR3nt: TGTGCCAGCAGCTTGCCAGCGGGATCTAATGAGCAGTTCTTC; CDR3aa: CASSLPAGSNEQFF
abundance: .; d_gene: .; j_gene: TRBJ2-7; len: 14; v_gene: TRBV29-1; CDR3nt: TGCAGCGTTACTGGGAGAACCCGCTCCTACGAGCAGTACTTC; CDR3aa: CSVTGRTRSYEQYF
abundance: .; d_gene: TRBD1; j_gene: TRBJ1-2; len: 16; v_gene: TRBV25-1; CDR3nt: TGTGCCAGCAGTGAGGGACAGACGATCGCTAACTATGGCTACACCTTC; CDR3aa: CASSEGQTIANYGYTF
abundance: .; d_gene: .; j_gene: TRBJ2-1; len: 12; v_gene: TRBV27; CDR3nt: TGTGCCAGCAGTTTATCAGGCAATGAGCAGTTCTTC; CDR3aa: CASSLSGNEQFF
abundance: .; d_gene: .; j_gene: TRBJ2-7; len: 15; v_gene: TRBV29-1; CDR3nt: TGCAGCGTTGATGGAAACCCCACTAGCTCCTACGAGCAGTACTTC; CDR3aa: CSVDGNPTSSYEQYF
abundance: .; d_gene: TRBD1; j_gene: TRBJ2-7; len: 13; v_gene: TRBV7-9; CDR3nt: TGTGCCAGCAGCCGGGACAGATCCTACGAGCAGTACTTC; CDR3aa: CASSRDRSYEQYF
abundance: .; d_gene: .; j_gene: TRBJ2-5; len: 15; v_gene: TRBV7-6; CDR3nt: TGTGCCAGCAGCTTATTCGGGCAGGGGATAGAGACCCAGTACTTC; CDR3aa: CASSLFGQGIETQYF
abundance: .; d_gene: .; j_gene: TRBJ1-2; len: 12; v_gene: TRBV14; CDR3nt: TGTGCCAGCAGCCAAGAGTGGCAGGGCTACACCTTC; CDR3aa: CASSQEWQGYTF
abundance: .; d_gene: .; j_gene: TRBJ2-3; len: 12; v_gene: TRBV9; CDR3nt: TGTGCCAGCACCCTAATTAACCCAGGGGCGTATTTT; CDR3aa: CASTLINPGAYF
abundance: .; d_gene: .; j_gene: TRBJ2-2; len: 16; v_gene: TRBV19; CDR3nt: TGTGCCAGTAGAAAACTAACCGCAGAGGGTAGCGGGGAGCTGTTTTTT; CDR3aa: CASRKLTAEGSGELFF
abundance: .; d_gene: .; j_gene: TRBJ2-1; len: 13; v_gene: TRBV6-6; CDR3nt: TGTGCCAGCAGTTACTCCAGGGACAATGAGCAGTTCTTC; CDR3aa: CASSYSRDNEQFF
abundance: .; d_gene: .; j_gene: TRBJ2-7; len: 13; v_gene: TRBV6-5; CDR3nt: TGTGCCAGCAGTTACGTCGCAGGGATGGAGCAGTACTTC; CDR3aa: CASSYVAGMEQYF
abundance: .; d_gene: .; j_gene: TRBJ2-1; len: 16; v_gene: TRBV6-5; CDR3nt: TGTGCCAGCAGTTACCGGCTCCGTAGCTCCTACAATGAGCAGTTCTTC; CDR3aa: CASSYRLRSSYNEQFF
abundance: .; d_gene: .; j_gene: TRBJ1-2; len: 14; v_gene: TRBV5-4; CDR3nt: TGTGCCAGCAGCCCTTCCGAGGCGGGCTATGGCTACACCTTC; CDR3aa: CASSPSEAGYGYTF
abundance: .; d_gene: TRBD1; j_gene: TRBJ1-2; len: 15; v_gene: TRBV5-5; CDR3nt: TGTGCCAGCAGCTTGGGGTGGACAGGCCACTATGGCTACACCTTC; CDR3aa: CASSLGWTGHYGYTF
abundance: .; d_gene: TRBD2; j_gene: TRBJ2-5; len: 16; v_gene: TRBV2; CDR3nt: TGTGCCAGCAGATCCCGTTTAGCGGGGGGGTCAGAGACCCAGTACTTC; CDR3aa: CASRSRLAGGSETQYF
abundance: .; d_gene: TRBD2; j_gene: TRBJ2-1; len: 15; v_gene: TRBV6-4; CDR3nt: TGTGCCAGCAGAGGGACTAGCGGGAGTATCGGTGAGCAGTTCTTC; CDR3aa: CASRGTSGSIGEQFF
abundance: .; d_gene: TRBD1; j_gene: TRBJ2-1; len: 16; v_gene: TRBV19; CDR3nt: TGTGCCACCCGAGAGGGAACCCGGGGACAGGCTAATGAGCAGTTCTTC; CDR3aa: CATREGTRGQANEQFF
abundance: .; d_gene: TRBD1; j_gene: TRBJ1-3; len: 12; v_gene: TRBV7-8; CDR3nt: TGTGCCGGAGGTTTAACAGGGGACACCATATATTTT; CDR3aa: CAGGLTGDTIYF
abundance: .; d_gene: .; j_gene: TRBJ1-3; len: 13; v_gene: TRBV30; CDR3nt: TGTGCCTGGATCCCCAGCTCTGGAAACACCATATATTTT; CDR3aa: CAWIPSSGNTIYF
abundance: .; d_gene: .; j_gene: TRBJ1-5; len: 14; v_gene: TRBV19; CDR3nt: TGTGCCAGTAGTATACCCCGAGGGTATCAGCCCCAGCATTTT; CDR3aa: CASSIPRGYQPQHF